A selection of T cell receptor beta chains follows, all from one sample in a study of radiation and T cells in renal cell carcinoma. Profiled with immunoSEQ multiplex PCR; TCRdb holds only in-frame clones, not every one. The table has tens of thousands of clones, around 80% seen once. Here the sequenced sample was blood, taken from a patient whose treatment included radiotherapy and nephrectomy. The source of these receptors is a man aged 60 to 69 with renal cell carcinoma. The conserved cysteine and the conserved F or W are not part of the CDR3 here.

TRBV19 10 ASSITEGGYT
TRBV29-1 12 SVWAGPNTGELF
TRBV19 11 ASSISGNTEAF
TRBV6-5 9 ASSHGNEQF
TRBV6-4 11 ASSEQVGNTIY
TRBV5-1 12 ASSPGPGNTEAF
TRBV19 12 ASRTVSSGNTIY
TRBV7-2 12 ASSQTTLGGELF
TRBV30 12 AWSVLRSNEKLF
TRBV7-2 14 ASSQTRRPSTDTQY
TRBV19 14 ASSIYPGQGSETQY
TRBV30 15 AWYSGAGGTMWTEAF
TRBV7-6 16 ASSPNVNGGYSGNTIY
TRBV20-1 9 SARSNYGYT
TRBV6-5 12 ASRKSTGNYGYT
TRBV7-2 14 ASTLIGDKGYTEAF
TRBV7-2 13 ASSLRFGLQETQY
TRBV7-9 12 ASGETGGIGGYT
TRBV19 14 ASSIWLGDSNQPQH
TRBV6-6 14 ASSLGQGIFRPEQF
TRBV5-4 14 ASSPDRVGSNNEQF
TRBV6-5 11 ASRETGKDEQY
TRBV19 13 ASSIDQGRYTEAF
TRBV11-3 13 AFLSRVGAKNIQY
TRBV5-6 12 ASSLGTATKELF
TRBV4-3 11 ASSQGDAGELF
TRBV6-1 11 ASIYEQGTEAF
TRBV4-1 14 ASSQDPTGYNQPQH
TRBV25-1 13 ASSDSGTAFYGYT
TRBV5-4 16 ASSFALAGTSSTDTQY
TRBV27 13 ASSLSWGEGTEAF
TRBV4-2 13 ASSPLAGDKNIQY
TRBV7-2 12 ASSPQTGGYGYT
TRBV5-1 16 ASSFNLRLAGPTNEQF
TRBV6-1 17 ASSDDRPEGGFGANVLT
TRBV7-9 13 ASSPRTVQGGELF
TRBV7-3 13 ASSFDRGIADTQY
TRBV5-1 16 ASSSRTKYRGQADTQY
TRBV5-4 12 ASSRDRLPGTQY
TRBV19 13 ASIPRRGERNTIY
TRBV19 11 ASNRGLTDTQY
TRBV6-6 13 ASSIIRDSGNTIY
TRBV5-1 13 ASSLASGNIKTQY
TRBV14 10 ASSYTNTEAF
TRBV5-1 15 ASSLGMGGAMNTEAF